These 30 T cell receptor beta chains were sequenced from one sample in a study of blood T cell repertoires in COVID-19. Clones were read by immunoSEQ multiplex PCR, and TCRdb kept only the in-frame ones, dropping some. The table includes around 300,000 clones, around 91% detected once. The source material was PBMCs or T cells enriched from blood (not recorded which). These receptor sequences come from a woman under 30 with acute COVID-19.

V usage is TRBV6-5 and J usage is TRBJ1-5, with TRBD1 matching over 10 bases. Germline loops: CDR1 MNHEY, CDR2 SVGAGI. Trimming cost V 6 bases and J 5 bases; bases outside gene matches: 7. This CDR3 comprises 15 residues. This CDR3 reads CASRPRTGGHQPQHF. CDR3 DNA sequence: TGTGCCAGCAGACCCCGGACAGGGGGGCATCAGCCCCAGCATTTT.

The rearrangement joins TRBV7-9 to TRBJ2-5; 13 bases match TRBD2. V lost 4 bases, J lost 4 bases, and 12 bases stayed unmatched. The CDR3 spans 18 residues. Germline CDR1 SEHNR, CDR2 FQNEAQ (reference sequence). CDR3 sequence: CASSSTIGLAGARETQYF. CDR3 sequence (DNA): TGTGCCAGCAGCTCAACCATTGGACTAGCGGGAGCCCGAGAGACCCAGTACTTC.

The J gene is TRBJ1-2, the V gene TRBV27; D perhaps matches TRBD1 (6 bases). Trimming shortened V by 6 bases and J by 6 bases, and 11 bases separated the two germline ends. The CDR3 is 12 residues long. Per germline, CDR1 MNHEY and CDR2 SMNVEV (reference sequence). CDR3 DNA sequence: TGTGCCAGCAGGCCCCGGGACAATGGCTACACCTTC. Protein: CASRPRDNGYTF.

This chain uses TRBV19 with TRBJ2-1, with 10 bases lining up with TRBD1. J lost 1 base, V lost 5 bases, and 5 bases had no gene match. The length of the CDR3 is 16 residues. The germline V gene encodes CDR1 LNHDA and CDR2 SQIVND (reference sequence). The CDR3 sequence: CASSSLGQGSYNEQFF. In DNA form, the CDR3 reads TGTGCCAGTAGTTCTCTGGGACAGGGGTCCTACAATGAGCAGTTCTTC.

The V call is TRBV27, the J call TRBJ2-2, with unresolved D. The CDR3 sequence is 13 residues long. V gave up 8 bases and J gave up 1 base, with 8 bases separating them. CDR1 is MNHEY and CDR2 is SMNVEV in the germline V gene (reference sequence). In DNA, the CDR3 is TGTGCCAGCCGAAGACAGAACACCGGGGAGCTGTTTTTT. It yields the protein CASRRQNTGELFF.

J is TRBJ2-1 and V is TRBV10-3; 11 bases align to TRBD1. J gave up 4 bases and V 0 bases, and 5 bases lay outside the gene matches. Germline CDR1 is ENHRY and CDR2 is SYGVKD. This CDR3 has 17 residues. CDR3 DNA: TGTGCCATCAGTGAGTCGACGGACAGGGGGCGATACAATGAGCAGTTCTTC. Amino acid sequence: CAISESTDRGRYNEQFF.

DNA of the CDR3: TGCGCCAGCAGCTTAGGCGGGGATGAGCAGTTCTTC. Amino acid sequence: CASSLGGDEQFF. The chain uses TRBV5-1 and TRBJ2-1; perhaps TRBD2 as D (6 bases). The germline V gene encodes CDR1 SGHRS and CDR2 YFSETQ. With 2 bases removed from V and 8 bases from J, the gap between germline ends came to 8 bases. The CDR3 totals 12 residues.

This clone was found once. This chain links TRBV5-8 with TRBJ1-5; TRBD1 might be the D (6 bases). This CDR3 is built from 16 residues. V was pared by 2 bases and J by 0 bases, with 12 bases between. Germline V gene lookup returns CDR1 SGHTS and CDR2 YDEGEE. The CDR3 region has the DNA TGTGCCAGCAGCTTTGGGGGCAGGGGTAGCAATCAGCCCCAGCATTTT. It is translated as CASSFGGRGSNQPQHF.

The chain combines TRBV6-6 with TRBJ1-1; D possibly corresponds to TRBD1 (6 bases). This CDR3 is built from 15 residues. V lost 6 bases and J lost 3, with 17 bases in between. From germline, CDR1 is MNHNY and CDR2 SVGAGI (reference sequence). The DNA for the CDR3 is TGTGCCAGCAGAACCCACAGGGAGGGGGACACTGAAGCTTTCTTT. Its translation: CASRTHREGDTEAFF.

J is TRBJ2-7 and V is TRBV2, with 7 bases that match TRBD2. The V segment lost 7 bases and the J segment 3 bases; nucleotides outside the gene matches: 3. The CDR3 has 12 residues. Germline CDR1 and CDR2: SNHLY and FYNNEI. The CDR3 nucleotides read TGTGCCAGCATGGGGGGGGACTACGAGCAGTACTTC. The encoded protein is CASMGGDYEQYF.

V gene TRBV21-1 combines with J gene TRBJ2-6; the D call of TRBD2 is as the table states it, not checked on the DNA. TRBV21-1 is a listed pseudogene. There are 18 residues in the CDR3. The CDR3 spells CASSKRGRYISGANVLTF. CDR3 nucleotide sequence: TGTGCCAGCAGCAAACGAGGGCGGTACATCTCTGGGGCCAACGTCCTGACTTTC.

The J gene is TRBJ2-2, the V gene TRBV24-1; TRBD1 matches 7 bases. CDR3 length equals 13 residues. V shed 8 bases and J 4 bases; nucleotides not matched to a gene: 3. Germline CDR1 reads KGHDR; CDR2 reads SFDVKD. CDR3 bases: TGTGCCACCACGGCAGGGGGCACCGGGGAGCTGTTTTTT. This sequence encodes CATTAGGTGELFF.

The rearrangement uses TRBV20-1 and TRBJ2-7; maybe TRBD1 (7 bases). The germline V gene has CDR1 DFQATT and CDR2 SNEGSKA (reference sequence). The CDR3 contains 17 residues. V lost 3 bases, J lost 2 bases, and 23 bases lay in between. In nucleotides, the CDR3 is TGCAGTGCTAGTAGGGGTTGGGGGGCAGGGGGAACCTACGAGCAGTACTTC. Translating it yields CSASRGWGAGGTYEQYF.

V usage is TRBV5-1 and J usage is TRBJ2-5, with a possible D match to TRBD1 (6 bases). The CDR3 is 19 residues long. CDR1 is SGHRS, CDR2 YFSETQ, per germline. Deletions cut 2 bases from V and 5 bases from J, with 28 bases between. CDR3 protein: CASSFALTGTRDDEETQYF. The CDR3 DNA sequence: TGCGCCAGCAGCTTCGCCCTAACCGGGACACGGGATGATGAGGAGACCCAGTACTTC.

This chain uses TRBV7-2 with TRBJ1-3; D may be TRBD1 (5 bases). V was trimmed by 5 bases and J by 2 bases, leaving 19 bases between them. This CDR3 spans 17 amino acids. The germline gives CDR1 SGHTA, CDR2 FQGNSA. The CDR3 DNA reads TGTGCCAGCAGCGACCGTTACGGGAGGGGAGCTGGAAACACCATATATTTT. It translates to CASSDRYGRGAGNTIYF. The full variable domain, rest sourced from reference TRBV7-2 and TRBJ1-3, is GAGVSQSPSNKVTEKGKDVELRCDPISGHTALYWYRQSLGQGLEFLIYFQGNSAPDKSGLPSDRFSAERTGGSVSTLTIQRTQQEDSAVYLCASSDRYGRGAGNTIYFGEGSWLTVV.

The chain couples TRBV9 to TRBJ2-2; 8 bases align to TRBD2. CDR1 is SGDLS and CDR2 is YYNGEE in the germline V gene. The CDR3 runs 17 residues. Unmatched junction bases numbered 13, after V lost 4 bases and J lost 5 bases. The CDR3 here is CASSPGKAGVRTGELFF. The CDR3 coding sequence is TGTGCCAGCAGCCCGGGCAAAGCGGGAGTCAGGACCGGGGAGCTGTTTTTT. The variable domain in full, completed from reference TRBV9 and TRBJ2-2, reads DSGVTQTPKHLITATGQRVTLRCSPRSGDLSVYWYQQSLDQGLQFLIQYYNGEERAKGNILERFSAQQFPDLHSELNLSSLELGDSALYFCASSPGKAGVRTGELFFGEGSRLTVL.

CDR3 coding DNA: TGCGCCAGCAGAGATAGCGGGAGCTTCTACAATGAGCAGTTCTTC. Protein: CASRDSGSFYNEQFF. This chain links TRBV4-3 with TRBJ2-1, with 9 bases fitting TRBD2. In germline, CDR1 is LGHNA, CDR2 YSLEER. V shed 6 bases and J 3 bases; nucleotides not matched to a gene: 6. The CDR3 runs 15 residues.

The CDR3 DNA reads TGTGCCAGCAGTCGGGGAGGATTGGAGTACGAGCAGTACTTC. Translating it yields CASSRGGLEYEQYF. The chain uses TRBV5-4 and TRBJ2-7, with TRBD2 as a possible D gene (6 bases). Germline V gene data show CDR1 as SGHNT and CDR2 as YYREEE (reference sequence). The V gene lost 5 bases and the J gene lost 4 bases, with 16 bases spanning the gap. This CDR3 comprises 14 residues.

This rearrangement joins TRBV9 to TRBJ1-2, with TRBD1 matching 7 bases. CDR3 length: 14 residues. With 3 bases clipped from V and 3 bases from J, the junction kept 5 bases outside the gene matches. Germline V gives CDR1 SGDLS, CDR2 YYNGEE. The CDR3 DNA follows: TGTGCCAGCAGCGCCCCGGACAGGTACTATGGCTACACCTTC. Its protein product is CASSAPDRYYGYTF.

V and J are TRBV10-3 and TRBJ2-5, with 10 bases that match TRBD2. V gave up 8 bases and J gave up 5 bases; unmatched junction bases: 5. Per germline, CDR1 ENHRY and CDR2 SYGVKD. The CDR3 extends over 13 amino acids. CDR3 bases: TGTGCCATCGGGGGGACTAGCGCCGAGACCCAGTACTTC. It yields the protein CAIGGTSAETQYF.

Here the CDR3 reads CASSENTGKDEQYF. CDR3 sequence (DNA): TGTGCCAGCAGTGAAAACACAGGGAAGGACGAGCAGTACTTC. The chain couples TRBV6-1 to TRBJ2-7, with D maybe TRBD1 (6 bases). The CDR3 covers 14 residues. The germline V and J ends were trimmed by 2 bases and 5 bases, with 13 bases remaining between them. Germline V gives CDR1 MNHNS, CDR2 SASEGT.

V gene TRBV16 combines with J gene TRBJ2-1; D perhaps matches TRBD2 (5 bases). The CDR3 spans 13 residues. Between the trimmed V and J ends, which lost 3 bases and 8 bases, there was a span of 11 bases. Germline CDR1 KGHSY, CDR2 FQNENV. CDR3 sequence reads: CASSHRTWDEQFF. The CDR3 DNA is TGTGCCAGCAGCCACAGGACTTGGGATGAGCAGTTCTTC.

This sequence joins TRBV2 and TRBJ2-7; 8 bases line up with TRBD1. Trimming at V came to 6 bases and at J to 5 bases, leaving 9 bases not matched to a gene. Germline V gives CDR1 SNHLY, CDR2 FYNNEI. The CDR3 is made up of 14 amino acids. In nucleotides, the CDR3 is TGTGCCAGCAGCCGGACAGGGTCGGTCCACGAGCAGTACTTC. Protein: CASSRTGSVHEQYF.

This chain joins TRBV3-1 (or the pseudogene TRBV3-2) and TRBJ1-6; maybe TRBD1 (6 bases). The germline gives CDR1 LGHDT, CDR2 YNNKEL (reference sequence). This CDR3 has 16 residues. V lost 4 bases, J lost 8 bases, and 18 bases lay in between. CDR3 nucleotides: TGTGCCAGCAGCCGGGGACACCAAGGTCGGTATTCACCCCTCCACTTT. Translation gives CASSRGHQGRYSPLHF.

V usage is TRBV18 and J usage is TRBJ2-1, with 8 bases matching TRBD1. CDR3 length equals 14 residues. The germline V gene has CDR1 KGHSH and CDR2 LQKENI. The trim removed 6 bases at V and 8 bases at J, leaving 9 bases unmatched. The CDR3 nucleotides are TGTGCCAGCTCGGATACAGGGGGAGTCGATGAGCAGTTCTTC. This encodes CASSDTGGVDEQFF.

The chain links TRBV27 to TRBJ2-2; D gene uncertain. The V gene's germline CDR1 is MNHEY and CDR2 SMNVEV (reference sequence). V was cut by 4 bases and J by 0 bases, with 12 bases left in between. There are 16 residues in the CDR3. CDR3: CASSSALAANTGELFF. The CDR3 DNA reads as TGTGCCAGCAGTTCGGCCTTAGCAGCGAACACCGGGGAGCTGTTTTTT.

This chain joins TRBV7-2 and TRBJ2-3, with 11 bases matching TRBD2. Germline loops: CDR1 SGHTA, CDR2 FQGNSA. J lost 4 bases, V lost 6 bases, and 9 bases had no gene match. This CDR3 spans 16 amino acids. The CDR3 here is CASSLIGTSGADTQYF. CDR3 DNA: TGTGCCAGCAGTTTGATAGGGACTAGCGGAGCAGATACGCAGTATTTT. The variable domain in full, with the rest retrieved from reference TRBV7-2 and TRBJ2-3, is GAGVSQSPSNKVTEKGKDVELRCDPISGHTALYWYRQSLGQGLEFLIYFQGNSAPDKSGLPSDRFSAERTGGSVSTLTIQRTQQEDSAVYLCASSLIGTSGADTQYFGPGTRLTVL.

This sequence joins TRBV20-1 and TRBJ2-7, with D possibly matching TRBD2 (7 bases). CDR1 DFQATT and CDR2 SNEGSKA come from the germline V gene (reference sequence). The CDR3 runs to 11 residues. In nucleotides, the CDR3 is TGCAGCCTTATGCGGGGGCACGAGCAGTACTTC. Protein sequence: CSLMRGHEQYF.

The V call is TRBV5-4, the J call TRBJ2-7; 7 bases agree with TRBD1. The CDR3 contains 13 residues. Germline lookup yields CDR1 SGHNT and CDR2 YYREEE (reference sequence). V dropped 4 bases and J dropped 3; count of bases not matched to a gene: 4. CDR3 DNA: TGTGCCAGCAGCCTAGGACAGGACTACGAGCAGTACTTC. Its protein is CASSLGQDYEQYF.

The chain recombines TRBV5-4 with TRBJ2-1; 9 nucleotides line up with TRBD1. J was trimmed by 1 base and V by 3 bases; bases with no gene match: 8. The CDR3 covers 17 residues. Germline CDR1 SGHNT, CDR2 YYREEE (reference sequence). CDR3 region: CASSSRQGGFSYNEQFF. Here the CDR3 DNA reads TGTGCCAGCAGCTCCCGACAGGGGGGATTTTCCTACAATGAGCAGTTCTTC.